This paragraph covers one T cell receptor (beta chain) sequence. This clonotype was detected a few times. What antigen it recognizes has not been identified. No much larger clonotype is one base removed from it; base qualities were not supplied. The TCR beta CDR3 regions were amplified from the RNA transcripts. The first round of RT-PCR for the TCR CDR3 was performed with the HTBI primer set and the Qiagen OneStep RT-PCR kit. The libraries were constructed in a second round of multiplex PCR and then size-selected and purified. Libraries were sequenced paired-end with 100 bp reads on an Illumina HiSeq2000. Per the original workflow: Raw data were processed with SOAPnuke, discarding reads with adapters, uncalled bases, mean Phred below 15, or no exact constant-primer or identifier match. High-quality paired reads were merged using COPE v1.2.5, and each unique nucleotide sequence was defined as a clonotype. MiTCR v1.1 was used to align clonotypes to the IMGT TRBV, TRBD and TRBJ reference segments. Only V-J combinations with frequency above 0.0001, covering 99% to 99.2% of repertoires, were analysed. The TCS score was defined as the ratio of F50 (clonal expansion) to E x V (chaos), calculated using BLOSUM62-based TCRdist between CDR3 peptides within each V-J. Welch's t-statistics and random forest reduced 500 to 550 V-J features to roughly 13, which were used in a naive Bayes classifier (R e1071). The public reads were reanalyzed by TCRdb: fastp trimming at Q25, MiXCR alignment, in-frame beta chains only. Each record represents a unique CDR3 protein, reported with the most common genes and DNA among its rows. TCRdb, not the original authors, processed these V and J calls. The sample data list about 400,000 distinct CDR3 sequences, and 15% of these were observed just once. 30% to 35% of the sample is held by the ten biggest clonotypes.

Based on the germline V gene, the CDR1 and CDR2 sequences are SQVTM and ANQGSEA. The CDR3 has 16 amino acids, counting the end cysteine and phenylalanine. The kept DNA is CDR3 alone, 48 bases in frame from the first base. Unmatched junction bases come to 12, with V trimmed by 5 bases and J by 7 bases. The data belong to a study of T cells in Graves' hyperthyroidism and ophthalmopathy (dated by TCRdb to between 2019 and 2020). Background for the entire study: Peripheral blood was collected at initial diagnosis, before any treatment. To identify TCR V-J signatures that set the groups apart, the researchers used a discovery cohort of about a hundred patients, made up of 40 to 45 with Graves' ophthalmopathy and about 60 with stable Graves' hyperthyroidism. Prospective prediction of ophthalmopathy was tested in an independent validation cohort consisting of 18 hyperthyroidism patients and around 16 patients who later progressed to ophthalmopathy. The 100 discovery patients were randomly split 7:3 into training and test sets. In about 6 Graves' hyperthyroidism patients, the study also compared T-cell repertoires from thyroid tissue with T-cell repertoires from blood. After blood sampling, hyperthyroidism patients were treated with methimazole at a starting dose of 30 mg daily, and ophthalmopathy patients were treated with high-dose intravenous methylprednisolone. The paper reports TCR Vbeta CDR3 sequencing of roughly 140 peripheral blood samples: 40 to 45 ophthalmopathy, 70 to 85 hyperthyroidism and approximately 17 progressor patients.

Stable Graves' hyperthyroidism was defined as no progression to ophthalmopathy during 18 months of follow-up. Hyperthyroidism patients were aged 18 to 65 years and newly diagnosed, with disease duration of less than 2 months. Exclusion was applied to patients with uncontrolled infections, other autoimmune diseases, pregnancy or lactation. Diagnoses were based on clinical symptoms, serum thyroxine and TRAb, thyroid ultrasound and orbital computed tomography. PBMCs were separated from roughly 9.3 ml of fresh peripheral blood using Ficoll-Paque density gradient centrifugation. Total RNA was extracted using Trizol reagent, and RNA quality was assessed on an Agilent 2100 Bioanalyzer. The paper's findings and limits, for the study overall: Sample size was not statistically predetermined, and investigators were not blinded to group allocation. During validation, the model predicted progression to ophthalmopathy a median of about 6.5 months ahead of onset, with almost 71% sensitivity and roughly 75% specificity. Ophthalmopathy was separated from stable hyperthyroidism by a 13 V-J signature model, with about 88% sensitivity and roughly 81% specificity obtained in cross-validation and 80%/75% obtained in testing. Blood samples also contained most of the expanded thyroid clonotypes (frequency above 0.001), which suggests that blood repertoires may reflect thyroid immune responses.

This receptor was obtained from a young woman with Graves' hyperthyroidism. The rearranged chain carries TRBV29-1 and TRBJ2-7, with 15 bases in between that match TRBD2. The specimen sequenced was blood. The nucleotide sequence reads TGCAGCGTTCGTTATTTCGGACTAGCGGGAGGGTATGAGCAGTACTTC. It specifies CSVRYFGLAGGYEQYF.